Below are 24 T cell receptor beta chains sequenced from a single sample in a study of cytomegalovirus exposure and HLA in healthy donors. Primers included in the PCR were 60 Vbeta and 13 Jbeta primers. Assay used: immunoSEQ multiplex PCR; TCRdb lists only in-frame clones, some missing. In the table there are about 160,000 clones, approximately 79% of which are singletons. The sequenced material came from PBMCs. Source of these receptors: a man in his sixties in good health and CMV-seronegative.

V and J are TRBV19 and TRBJ1-5; 11 nucleotides match TRBD1. The CDR3 has 17 residues. V lost 5 bases, J lost 2 bases, and 8 bases stayed unmatched. Per the germline V gene, CDR1 is LNHDA and CDR2 is SQIVND (reference sequence). The CDR3 loop reads CASSPGQGDRGNQPQHF. The DNA for the CDR3 is TGTGCCAGTAGTCCGGGACAGGGGGATCGTGGCAATCAGCCCCAGCATTTT.

CDR3 amino acids: CASSRTGEAFF. DNA for the CDR3: TGTGCCAGCAGCCGCACCGGTGAAGCTTTCTTT. This rearrangement joins TRBV28 to TRBJ1-1; D unresolved. CDR3 length: 11 amino acids. Germline V CDR1 and CDR2: MDHEN, SYDVKM. V dropped 6 bases and J dropped 7 bases, with 9 bases sitting between them.

The J gene is TRBJ1-4, the V gene TRBV5-1, with 10 bases fitting TRBD1. Looked up from germline, CDR1 is SGHRS and CDR2 is YFSETQ. J gave up 0 bases and V 4 bases, and 3 bases lay outside the gene matches. CDR3 length: 16 residues. CDR3 coding DNA: TGCGCCAGCAGCCGACAGGGGGCCCCAACTAATGAAAAACTGTTTTTT. It encodes CASSRQGAPTNEKLFF.

J is TRBJ1-1 and V is TRBV9; D may be TRBD1 (5 bases). The V end was cut by 0 bases, the J end by 5 bases, with 14 bases between. The CDR3 totals 15 residues. Per the germline V gene, CDR1 is SGDLS and CDR2 is YYNGEE. The CDR3 nucleotides are TGTGCCAGCAGCGTAGTTGGGGGAGGAGGGACTGAAGCTTTCTTT. It encodes CASSVVGGGGTEAFF.

J is TRBJ2-2 and V is TRBV7-2, with D possibly matching TRBD2 (5 bases). CDR3 length: 17 amino acids. Germline V gives CDR1 SGHTA, CDR2 FQGNSA. The V gene lost 0 bases and the J gene lost 5 bases, with 16 bases spanning the gap. The chain's CDR3 is CASSLASSGQETGELFF. The CDR3 region has the DNA TGTGCCAGCAGCTTAGCAAGCAGCGGCCAAGAAACCGGGGAGCTGTTTTTT.

The CDR3 protein is CASSQVVSGSTEAFF. CDR3 coding DNA: TGCGCCAGCAGCCAAGTCGTCTCAGGTTCCACTGAAGCTTTCTTT. The V and J genes are TRBV4-3 and TRBJ1-1; D gene uncertain. The length of the CDR3 is 15 residues. V shed 1 base and J shed 4 bases, with 13 bases lying between them. CDR1 and CDR2 (germline): LGHNA, YSLEER.

The rearrangement links TRBV5-4 to TRBJ2-5, with D uncertain. Per the germline V gene, CDR1 is SGHNT and CDR2 is YYREEE (reference sequence). V was shortened by 3 bases and J by 5 bases, with 17 bases between the two germline ends. The CDR3 covers 15 residues. The CDR3, as DNA: TGTGCCAGCAGCTCTAAGGCTGTGGGCCGGGAGACCCAGTACTTC. Its protein is CASSSKAVGRETQYF.

V usage is TRBV10-3 and J usage is TRBJ1-1; perhaps TRBD1 as D (5 bases). Germline V lookup: CDR1 ENHRY, CDR2 SYGVKD. Trimming left V 10 bases short and J 0 bases short, with 12 bases between. This CDR3 spans 13 amino acids. The CDR3: CATQTDMNTEAFF. As DNA, the CDR3 is TGTGCCACCCAGACAGATATGAACACTGAAGCTTTCTTT.

The sample holds a few counts of this clone. J is TRBJ2-7 and V is TRBV5-1; 10 nucleotides line up with TRBD1. Germline V gives CDR1 SGHRS, CDR2 YFSETQ. The CDR3 contains 13 residues. The trim removed 3 bases at V and 3 bases at J, leaving 0 bases unmatched. The CDR3: CASSWTGGYEQYF. CDR3 coding DNA: TGCGCCAGCAGCTGGACAGGGGGCTACGAGCAGTACTTC.

The count of this clone is one. This rearrangement joins TRBV2 to TRBJ1-4; no definite D call. Trimming shortened V by 6 bases and J by 5 bases, and 16 bases separated the two germline ends. This CDR3 is built from 15 residues. Germline CDR1 and CDR2: SNHLY and FYNNEI. CDR3 DNA: TGTGCCAGCAGCCGACCCGCAGGTGGGAATGAAAAACTGTTTTTT. The encoded protein is CASSRPAGGNEKLFF.

The CDR3 protein is CASSTSGVREQYF. CDR3 DNA: TGCGCCAGCAGCACTAGCGGGGTACGCGAGCAGTACTTC. V usage is TRBV5-1 and J usage is TRBJ2-7, with 10 bases aligning to TRBD2. The CDR3 spans 13 residues. V trimming: 4 bases; J trimming: 6 bases; junction bases outside the gene matches: 4. CDR1 SGHRS and CDR2 YFSETQ come from the germline V gene.

V and J are TRBV7-8 and TRBJ2-5, with TRBD1 identical over 12 bases. V lost 1 base to trimming and J lost 7 bases; unmatched junction nucleotides: 10. Germline lookup yields CDR1 SGHVS and CDR2 FQNEAQ. The CDR3 is 17 residues long. CDR3 sequence: CASSLVAGQGATGTQYF. The CDR3 DNA follows: TGTGCCAGCAGCTTAGTGGCGGGACAGGGGGCCACAGGGACCCAGTACTTC.

This chain connects TRBV6-5 to TRBJ1-5, with a weak D call TRBD1 (5 bases). This CDR3 has 14 amino acids. Trimming took off 4 bases at V and 6 bases at J, with 13 bases between the two ends. Germline values: CDR1 MNHEY, CDR2 SVGAGI. The CDR3 is CASSSGATGQPQHF. CDR3 nucleotides: TGTGCCAGCAGTTCTGGGGCAACGGGTCAGCCCCAGCATTTT.

This clone has more than one count but fewer than ten. This chain joins TRBV5-8 and TRBJ2-5; 10 nucleotides match TRBD2. Per germline, CDR1 SGHTS and CDR2 YDEGEE. The CDR3 extends over 15 amino acids. The ends lost 5 bases at V and 5 bases at J; junction bases unmatched: 9. The CDR3 region has the DNA TGTGCCAGCAGAACCGGGACTAGCGCTTCGGAGACCCAGTACTTC. Translating gives CASRTGTSASETQYF.

J is TRBJ2-2 and V is TRBV4-1; 9 positions match TRBD2. J gave up 5 bases and V 1 base, and 2 bases lay outside the gene matches. Germline CDR1 is MGHRA and CDR2 is YSYEKL. The CDR3 length is 15 residues. The CDR3 here is CASSQGGGATGELFF. The CDR3 nucleotides are TGCGCCAGCAGCCAAGGCGGGGGGGCGACCGGGGAGCTGTTTTTT.

The gene calls are TRBV6-4 and TRBJ1-2, with a possible D match to TRBD1 (5 bases). The CDR3 is 15 residues long. The germline CDR1 and CDR2 sequences are MRHNA and SNTAGT. Trimming removed 2 bases from V and 4 bases from J, with 14 bases in between. The CDR3 region is CASSDGGDPGYGYTF. CDR3 coding DNA: TGTGCCAGCAGTGACGGGGGGGATCCCGGCTATGGCTACACCTTC.

This clone was seen a handful of times. V is TRBV29-1 and J is TRBJ2-3, with TRBD2 matching over 7 bases. The CDR3 is 13 amino acids. Germline CDR1 SQVTM, CDR2 ANQGSEA. V shed 5 bases and J 5 bases; nucleotides not matched to a gene: 7. Here the CDR3 reads CSVKGEGIDTQYF. The CDR3 DNA reads as TGCAGCGTTAAAGGGGAGGGGATAGATACGCAGTATTTT.

V and J are TRBV4-3 and TRBJ1-2, with D possibly matching TRBD1 (6 bases). CDR3 length: 14 amino acids. Trimming cost V 0 bases and J 5 bases, with 10 bases left between them. Germline assignment: CDR1 LGHNA and CDR2 YSLEER. The DNA for the CDR3 is TGCGCCAGCAGCCAAGATCGCACAGGGTATGGCTACACCTTC. It yields the protein CASSQDRTGYGYTF.

The chain links TRBV19 to TRBJ2-2; tentative D call: TRBD2 (5 bases). Between the trimmed V and J ends, which lost 4 bases and 3 bases, there was a span of 9 bases. The CDR3 runs to 14 residues. Per the germline V gene, CDR1 is LNHDA and CDR2 is SQIVND (reference sequence). CDR3 residues: CASSNRGDTGELFF. DNA of the CDR3: TGTGCCAGTAGTAACCGGGGTGACACCGGGGAGCTGTTTTTT.

This clone has just a few counts. The V gene is TRBV15, the J gene TRBJ2-7, with D tentatively TRBD1 (8 bases). The V gene lost 1 base and the J gene lost 4 bases, with 17 bases spanning the gap. In germline, CDR1 is LNHNV, CDR2 YYDKDF (reference sequence). The CDR3 extends over 16 amino acids. The CDR3 sequence is CATSRGGQGGDYEQYF. DNA of the CDR3: TGTGCCACCAGCAGAGGCGGACAGGGAGGGGATTACGAGCAGTACTTC.

J is TRBJ2-3 and V is TRBV5-1; 8 bases match TRBD2. Trimming cost V 1 base and J 1 base; bases outside gene matches: 2. The CDR3 length is 15 residues. Germline V gene data show CDR1 as SGHRS and CDR2 as YFSETQ. The CDR3 spells CASSLLGGGTDTQYF. CDR3 DNA: TGCGCCAGCAGCTTGCTCGGGGGGGGCACAGATACGCAGTATTTT.

J is TRBJ2-3 and V is TRBV7-9; a weak D match, TRBD2 (7 bases). V was trimmed by 5 bases and J by 7 bases, leaving 22 bases between them. CDR3 size: 16 residues. Germline V gene lookup returns CDR1 SEHNR and CDR2 FQNEAQ (reference sequence). The CDR3 loop is CASSLEGGGQLNTQYF. In DNA form, the CDR3 reads TGTGCCAGCAGCCTAGAGGGGGGGGGACAACTCAATACGCAGTATTTT.

This chain uses TRBV5-1 with TRBJ2-5; 7 bases fit TRBD1. J gave up 2 bases and V 5 bases, and 6 bases lay outside the gene matches. This CDR3 is built from 14 residues. Germline values: CDR1 SGHRS, CDR2 YFSETQ. DNA of the CDR3: TGCGCCAGCAGAGAGGGGACAGATCAAGAGACCCAGTACTTC. Protein sequence: CASREGTDQETQYF.

As regards this clone: One junction end does not reproduce the germline sequence, and a read error may be involved. This rearrangement joins TRBV7-2 to TRBJ2-3, with 13 bases matching TRBD2. Germline values: CDR1 SGHTA, CDR2 FQGNSA. The CDR3 loop spans 17 amino acids. The CDR3, as DNA: TGTGCCAGCAGCTTAGGACTAGCGGGGGGCCGCACAGGTACGCAGTATTTT. It encodes CASSLGLAGGRTGTQYF.